These 23 T cell receptor beta chains originate from one sample sequenced in a study of blood T cell repertoires in COVID-19. The table came from immunoSEQ multiplex PCR; TCRdb's copy has only in-frame clones and leaves some out. The sample carries approximately 220,000 clones, roughly 80% recorded once. Sequenced material: peripheral blood. These receptors came from a woman over 75 with acute or convalescent COVID-19.

The chain couples TRBV5-1 to TRBJ1-1; D is perhaps TRBD1 (5 bases). The CDR3 spans 15 residues. The V end lost 3 bases, the J end lost 0 bases, and 12 bases lay between the germline ends. The germline V gene has CDR1 SGHRS and CDR2 YFSETQ. The CDR3 sequence: CASSSPGLLNTEAFF. In nucleotides, the CDR3 is TGCGCCAGCAGCTCCCCGGGACTCCTGAACACTGAAGCTTTCTTT.

This chain links TRBV5-1 with TRBJ2-2; weak D call: TRBD2 (6 bases). The CDR3 totals 14 residues. Trimming removed 7 bases at V and 6 bases at J, with 16 bases between. Looked up from germline, CDR1 is SGHRS and CDR2 is YFSETQ. The CDR3: CASAPGTPPGELFF. The DNA for the CDR3 is TGCGCCAGCGCACCCGGGACTCCTCCCGGGGAGCTGTTTTTT.

The genes are TRBV5-8 and TRBJ1-5; no definite D call. CDR1 and CDR2 (germline): SGHTS, YDEGEE. The CDR3 consists of 14 residues. V dropped 0 bases and J dropped 7 bases, with 11 bases sitting between them. CDR3 sequence (DNA): TGTGCCAGCAGCTTGGCCGTCGGGAGCCAGCCCCAGCATTTT. It yields the protein CASSLAVGSQPQHF.

The genes are TRBV5-1 and TRBJ2-7, with D maybe TRBD2 (7 bases). The CDR3 sequence is 13 residues long. Trimming took off 7 bases at V and 6 bases at J, with 17 bases between the two ends. Germline loops: CDR1 SGHRS, CDR2 YFSETQ. CDR3 in amino acids: CASGEGVVAEQYF. The CDR3 DNA reads TGCGCCAGCGGGGAGGGGGTTGTAGCCGAGCAGTACTTC. Complete variable domain (other parts from reference TRBV5-1 and TRBJ2-7): KAGVTQTPRYLIKTRGQQVTLSCSPISGHRSVSWYQQTPGQGLQFLFEYFSETQRNKGNFPGRFSGRQFSNSRSEMNVSTLELGDSALYLCASGEGVVAEQYFGPGTRLTVT.

The gene calls are TRBV5-5 and TRBJ2-1; the match to TRBD2 covers 8 bases. CDR1 is SGHKS and CDR2 is YYEKEE in the germline V gene (reference sequence). This CDR3 is built from 15 residues. Unmatched junction bases numbered 12, after V lost 4 bases and J lost 9 bases. DNA for the CDR3: TGTGCCAGCAGCCAGGGACTAGTGGCCCCCAGTGAGCAGTTCTTC. Translation gives CASSQGLVAPSEQFF. Full variable domain (rest looked up from reference TRBV5-5 and TRBJ2-1): DAGVTQSPTHLIKTRGQQVTLRCSPISGHKSVSWYQQVLGQGPQFIFQYYEKEERGRGNFPDRFSARQFPNYSSELNVNALLLGDSALYLCASSQGLVAPSEQFFGPGTRLTVL.

CDR3 protein: CASSPPGQQNEQYF. For the CDR3, the DNA is TGTGCCAGCTCACCACCGGGACAGCAAAACGAGCAGTACTTC. This sequence joins TRBV18 and TRBJ2-7, with 7 bases aligning to TRBD1. The CDR3 consists of 14 residues. In germline, CDR1 is KGHSH, CDR2 LQKENI. J lost 5 bases, V lost 0 bases, and 4 bases had no gene match.

The chain is built from TRBV24-1 and TRBJ1-5, with D possibly TRBD1 on 6 matching bases. Germline CDR1 KGHDR, CDR2 SFDVKD. V gave up 5 bases and J gave up 1 base, with 11 bases separating them. The CDR3 runs 15 residues. The CDR3 protein is CATSGIGGSNQPQHF. The CDR3 bases are TGTGCCACCAGTGGGATAGGGGGAAGCAATCAGCCCCAGCATTTT.

V usage is TRBV30 and J usage is TRBJ2-2; D possibly corresponds to TRBD2 (6 bases). Trimming took off 3 bases at V and 2 bases at J, with 7 bases between the two ends. Germline-derived CDR1 and CDR2 are GTSNPN and SVGIG (reference sequence). This CDR3 spans 13 amino acids. The CDR3 here is CAWREGNTGELFF. The CDR3, as DNA: TGTGCCTGGAGGGAGGGTAACACCGGGGAGCTGTTTTTT. Based on the CDR3 plus reference TRBV30 and TRBJ2-2, the full variable domain is SQTIHQWPATLVQPVGSPLSLECTVEGTSNPNLYWYRQAAGRGLQLLFYSVGIGQISSEVPQNLSASRPQDRQFILSSKKLLLSDSGFYLCAWREGNTGELFFGEGSRLTVL.

V usage is TRBV3-1 (or the pseudogene TRBV3-2) and J usage is TRBJ2-5; a weak D match, TRBD1 (5 bases). Trimming removed 3 bases at V and 9 bases at J, with 11 bases between. Germline CDR1 and CDR2: LGHDT and YNNKEL (reference sequence). This CDR3 is 12 amino acids long. CDR3 DNA: TGTGCCAGCAGCCACAGGGTTGAGGCCCAGTACTTC. Translating it yields CASSHRVEAQYF.

The rearrangement joins TRBV5-6 to TRBJ1-6; D gene unclear. Trimming took 3 bases from V and 0 from J, leaving 13 bases between them. There are 17 residues in the CDR3. Germline V lookup: CDR1 SGHDT, CDR2 YYEEEE. This chain's CDR3 is CASSYSPKSSYNSPLHF. The CDR3 nucleotides read TGTGCCAGCAGCTACAGTCCTAAGAGCTCCTATAATTCACCCCTCCACTTT. The variable domain in full, completed from reference TRBV5-6 and TRBJ1-6, reads DAGVTQSPTHLIKTRGQQVTLRCSPKSGHDTVSWYQQALGQGPQFIFQYYEEEERQRGNFPDRFSGHQFPNYSSELNVNALLLGDSALYLCASSYSPKSSYNSPLHFGNGTRLTVT.

A few counts support this clone. V and J are TRBV19 and TRBJ2-5; 8 bases fit TRBD1. Per the germline V gene, CDR1 is LNHDA and CDR2 is SQIVND (reference sequence). The CDR3 consists of 16 residues. Losses at the gene ends were 3 bases for V and 7 bases for J; bases not matched to a gene: 13. CDR3 nucleotide sequence: TGTGCCAGTAGTATTCGTGACAGGGGCCCAGAGGGGACCCAGTACTTC. Its protein product is CASSIRDRGPEGTQYF.

The chain links TRBV5-1 to TRBJ1-2; 7 bases are shared with TRBD1. Unmatched junction bases numbered 9, after V lost 0 bases and J lost 7 bases. Per germline, CDR1 SGHRS and CDR2 YFSETQ. The CDR3 covers 15 residues. The CDR3 loop is CASSLAGQVSGGYTF. The CDR3 bases are TGCGCCAGCAGCTTGGCCGGACAGGTGTCCGGTGGCTACACCTTC.

The CDR3 protein is CASTEARTGGNEKLFF. Written as DNA, the CDR3 is TGTGCCAGCACCGAAGCCCGGACAGGGGGTAATGAAAAACTGTTTTTT. The chain employs TRBV6-1 and TRBJ1-4, with TRBD1 matching 10 bases. The V gene's germline CDR1 is MNHNS and CDR2 SASEGT. The CDR3 runs to 16 residues. Trimming removed 7 bases from V and 4 bases from J; junction bases left unmatched: 9.

V gene TRBV19 combines with J gene TRBJ2-7, with TRBD2 as a possible D gene (5 bases). This CDR3 comprises 15 residues. Trimming pared 1 base from V and 3 bases from J, leaving 13 bases between. From germline, CDR1 is LNHDA and CDR2 SQIVND (reference sequence). CDR3 in amino acids: CASSIGPSWVYEQYF. As DNA, the CDR3 is TGTGCCAGTAGTATAGGGCCTAGCTGGGTCTACGAGCAGTACTTC.

The chain links TRBV5-1 to TRBJ1-6; D possibly corresponds to TRBD1 (6 bases). Germline CDR1 reads SGHRS; CDR2 reads YFSETQ. V lost 0 bases and J 6 bases, leaving 7 bases between the germline ends. CDR3 length equals 14 residues. CDR3 sequence (DNA): TGCGCCAGCAGCTTGGACAGGGCTAATTCACCCCTCCACTTT. Translating it yields CASSLDRANSPLHF.

The J gene is TRBJ2-3, the V gene TRBV28; unclear D gene. Between the trimmed V and J ends, which lost 3 bases and 0 bases, there was a span of 7 bases. The CDR3 consists of 14 residues. Germline V gene data show CDR1 as MDHEN and CDR2 as SYDVKM. The CDR3 protein is CASSLTRSTDTQYF. The CDR3 DNA reads as TGTGCCAGCAGTTTGACCAGGAGCACAGATACGCAGTATTTT.

The genes are TRBV18 and TRBJ1-3; 7 nucleotides agree with TRBD1. Germline CDR1 reads KGHSH; CDR2 reads LQKENI. Losses at the gene ends were 1 base for V and 2 bases for J; bases not matched to a gene: 5. The CDR3 sequence is 16 residues long. The CDR3 nucleotides are TGTGCCAGCTCACCACGAGGGGGCCCGGCTGGAAACACCATATATTTT. Encoded protein: CASSPRGGPAGNTIYF. The whole variable domain, filled in from reference TRBV18 and TRBJ1-3, reads NAGVMQNPRHLVRRRGQEARLRCSPMKGHSHVYWYRQLPEEGLKFMVYLQKENIIDESGMPKERFSAEFPKEGPSILRIQQVVRGDSAAYFCASSPRGGPAGNTIYFGEGSWLTVV.

This clone appeared a single time. The V and J genes are TRBV30 and TRBJ2-3; the D gene is possibly TRBD1 (5 bases). Germline V gene sequence: CDR1 GTSNPN, CDR2 SVGIG (reference sequence). The CDR3 length is 14 residues. V was shortened by 2 bases and J by 2 bases, with 11 bases between the two germline ends. CDR3: CAWSYGQTTDTQYF. The CDR3 bases are TGTGCCTGGAGTTACGGACAAACCACAGATACGCAGTATTTT.

CDR3 loop: CASSLGGLAGVTVSDNEQFF. In DNA form, the CDR3 reads TGTGCCAGCAGCTTAGGGGGGCTAGCGGGAGTAACAGTGTCGGACAATGAGCAGTTCTTC. The V and J genes are TRBV7-3 and TRBJ2-1, with 10 bases aligning to TRBD2. Germline CDR1 and CDR2: SGHTA and FQGTGA. The CDR3 covers 20 residues. With V trimmed by 2 bases and J by 5 bases, 18 bases remained unmatched.

The genes are TRBV27 and TRBJ1-1, with TRBD1 as a possible D gene (6 bases). Trimming stripped 5 bases from V and 1 base from J, with 11 bases between. This CDR3 comprises 14 residues. Germline V gene data show CDR1 as MNHEY and CDR2 as SMNVEV (reference sequence). The chain's CDR3 is CASSPRQENTEAFF. The CDR3 DNA follows: TGTGCCAGCAGTCCTCGACAGGAGAACACTGAAGCTTTCTTT.

The V gene is TRBV30, the J gene TRBJ1-6; 9 bases are shared with TRBD1. Germline V lookup: CDR1 GTSNPN, CDR2 SVGIG (reference sequence). Trimming took 2 bases from V and 9 from J; bases not matched to a gene: 11. There are 16 residues in the CDR3. The CDR3 loop reads CAWSTYRTGDGSPLHF. The CDR3 DNA is TGTGCCTGGAGTACCTATCGGACAGGGGACGGTTCACCCCTCCACTTT.

The V call is TRBV7-8, the J call TRBJ1-1; perhaps TRBD1 as D (6 bases). V was pared by 5 bases and J by 1 base, with 17 bases between. The germline CDR1 and CDR2 sequences are SGHVS and FQNEAQ. CDR3 length: 16 residues. The DNA for the CDR3 is TGTGCCAGCAGCGTGGGGACACCAATCGGGAACACTGAAGCTTTCTTT. Residues: CASSVGTPIGNTEAFF.

The chain links TRBV10-3 to TRBJ1-1; the D is unclear. The CDR3 covers 14 residues. With 2 bases removed from V and 1 base from J, the gap between germline ends came to 8 bases. The germline gives CDR1 ENHRY, CDR2 SYGVKD. DNA for the CDR3: TGTGCCATCAGTGAGGGCACTAAGAACACTGAAGCTTTCTTT. Protein sequence: CAISEGTKNTEAFF.